The next 24 T cell receptor beta chains were all read from a single sample in a study of CD8 T cells in ankylosing spondylitis. Via MiXCR, TCRdb re-called the 5' RACE reads, giving one row per CDR3 protein. The table shows approximately 240,000 distinct CDR3 sequences, with 20% to 30% occurring only once. Source material: blood, either unsorted or a sorted T cell fraction (not recorded which). The receptors come from a male donor with ankylosing spondylitis or in good health (not recorded which).

Many counts were recorded for this clonotype. The V call is TRBV4-1, the J call TRBJ2-3; D call uncertain. Per germline, CDR1 MGHRA and CDR2 YSYEKL. V was shortened by 4 bases and J by 0 bases, with 14 bases between the two germline ends. There are 16 residues in the CDR3. The CDR3, as DNA: TGCGCCAGCAGCCTATCAGGTGGCCCCAGCACAGATACGCAGTATTTT. The encoded protein is CASSLSGGPSTDTQYF.

The sample holds many counts of this clonotype. The genes are TRBV11-2 and TRBJ2-5; the D is unclear. The germline gives CDR1 SGHAT, CDR2 FQNNGV. With 1 base removed from V and 2 bases from J, the gap between germline ends came to 14 bases. CDR3 size: 16 residues. CDR3 bases: TGTGCCAGCAGCTTAGGAGCTGAGACGTCGCAAGAGACCCAGTACTTC. It codes for CASSLGAETSQETQYF.

The chain uses TRBV12-3 or TRBV12-4 and TRBJ1-2, with D possibly being TRBD1 (5 bases). The length of the CDR3 is 12 residues. V lost 5 bases and J 14 bases, leaving 18 bases between the germline ends. CDR3 region: CASSSEGRAQTF. The DNA of the CDR3 is TGTGCCAGCAGTAGCGAGGGGAGGGCCCAGACCTTC.

V is TRBV10-2 and J is TRBJ2-4, with TRBD1 as a possible D gene (6 bases). CDR3 length equals 16 residues. Trimming cost V 6 bases and J 3 bases, with 18 bases left between them. Per the germline V gene, CDR1 is WSHSY and CDR2 is SAAADI. The CDR3 DNA reads as TGCGCCAGCAGACATGAACAGGGACCGGTCAAAAACATTCAGTACTTC. Protein sequence: CASRHEQGPVKNIQYF.

This clonotype was recorded at least ten times. CDR3: CSAVSLSGGFTYNEQFF. DNA for the CDR3: TGCAGTGCTGTATCCCTCAGCGGGGGGTTCACCTACAATGAGCAGTTCTTC. The J gene is TRBJ2-1, the V gene TRBV20-1; 9 nucleotides align to TRBD2. The CDR3 has 17 amino acids. J gave up 2 bases and V 5 bases, and 13 bases lay outside the gene matches. Germline CDR1 reads DFQATT; CDR2 reads SNEGSKA (reference sequence).

This clonotype was detected ten times or more. The CDR3 sequence: CSAPGRRALYEQYF. In DNA, the CDR3 is TGCAGTGCCCCCGGACGTCGGGCGCTCTACGAGCAGTACTTC. This rearrangement joins TRBV20-1 to TRBJ2-7; D not resolved. The CDR3 consists of 14 residues. Germline CDR1 DFQATT, CDR2 SNEGSKA (reference sequence). The V and J ends lost 6 bases and 3 bases respectively, with 18 bases between them.

The V call is TRBV5-1, the J call TRBJ2-7; no definite D call. Germline CDR1 and CDR2: SGHRS and YFSETQ. Trimming removed 7 bases at V and 2 bases at J, with 7 bases between. There are 11 residues in the CDR3. The chain's CDR3 is CASRATYEQYF. CDR3 nucleotides: TGCGCCAGCCGGGCCACCTACGAGCAGTACTTC.

The chain joins TRBV29-1 to TRBJ2-1, with 7 nucleotides matching TRBD1. With 1 base clipped from V and 6 bases from J, the junction kept 9 bases outside the gene matches. Germline lookup yields CDR1 SQVTM and CDR2 ANQGSEA. The CDR3 has 15 residues. CDR3 sequence reads: CSVEGGQGVLNEQFF. The CDR3 nucleotides read TGCAGCGTTGAAGGGGGTCAGGGGGTTCTCAATGAGCAGTTCTTC.

This clonotype showed up many times. V is TRBV9 and J is TRBJ2-3; D remains ambiguous. Germline lookup yields CDR1 SGDLS and CDR2 YYNGEE. V lost 4 bases, J lost 9 bases, and 3 bases lay in between. This CDR3 is 9 amino acids long. Here the CDR3 reads CASSRTQYF. DNA for the CDR3: TGTGCCAGCAGCCGCACGCAGTATTTT.

The chain employs TRBV20-1 and TRBJ1-1; TRBD1 agrees at 10 bases. The CDR3 contains 15 residues. V was pared by 2 bases and J by 2 bases, with 5 bases of the junction left unmatched. Germline V gene data show CDR1 as DFQATT and CDR2 as SNEGSKA (reference sequence). The CDR3 reads CSARRQGAGNTEAFF. The CDR3 DNA reads TGCAGTGCTAGAAGACAGGGGGCCGGCAACACTGAAGCTTTCTTT.

Concerning this clonotype: A much larger clone is a single base away; this may be a read error. The chain recombines TRBV20-1 with TRBJ2-1, with a possible D match to TRBD2 (6 bases). Germline V gene sequence: CDR1 DFQATT, CDR2 SNEGSKA (reference sequence). CDR3 length: 16 amino acids. CDR3 coding DNA: TGCTGTGCCGAGCCGGCGGGTACGGGGGTCTACAATGAGCAGTTCTTC. This gives the protein CCAEPAGTGVYNEQFF.

For this clonotype: Germline and junction disagree at one end, which may indicate a read error. The V gene is TRBV11-2, the J gene TRBJ2-7; D might be TRBD1 or TRBD2, each matching 5 bases. The CDR3 is 14 amino acids. Germline CDR1 and CDR2: SGHAT and FQNNGV. The CDR3 loop is CASTLGTADYEQYF. Written as DNA, the CDR3 is TGTGCCAGCACCTTAGGGACGGCCGACTACGAGCAGTACTTC.

The table lists this clonotype with a few counts. This chain uses TRBV3-1 with TRBJ2-3; D not certain. The CDR3 has 16 amino acids. The germline V gene encodes CDR1 LGHDT and CDR2 YNNKEL (reference sequence). V lost 1 base to trimming and J lost 2 bases, with 13 bases between them. The CDR3 is CASSQGRRANTDTQYF. CDR3 in DNA: TGTGCCAGCAGCCAAGGGAGACGGGCCAACACAGATACGCAGTATTTT.

This clonotype appeared many times. The chain combines TRBV12-3 or TRBV12-4 with TRBJ2-2; D is ambiguous. V was clipped by 6 bases and J by 7 bases, with 9 bases between them. The CDR3 extends over 12 amino acids. In DNA, the CDR3 is TGTGCCAGCAGCCCACACCTCGGGGAGCTGTTTTTT. Translation: CASSPHLGELFF.

The chain uses TRBV19 and TRBJ2-3, with D maybe TRBD2 (5 bases). Germline assignment: CDR1 LNHDA and CDR2 SQIVND (reference sequence). V was pared by 6 bases and J by 6 bases, with 19 bases between. The CDR3 has 15 residues. The CDR3 coding sequence is TGTGCCAGTAGCCCGGGCCCCAGCGGTAGGGATACGCAGTATTTT. This encodes CASSPGPSGRDTQYF.

This clonotype has at least ten counts. The V call is TRBV7-9, the J call TRBJ2-3; maybe TRBD2 (6 bases). Germline CDR1 SEHNR, CDR2 FQNEAQ (reference sequence). V was cut by 7 bases and J by 0 bases, with 14 bases left in between. CDR3 length equals 15 residues. DNA for the CDR3: TGTGCCAGCAACCCAGTCGGGGGTAGCACAGATACGCAGTATTTT. Translating gives CASNPVGGSTDTQYF.

This clonotype was found a few times. The chain recombines TRBV20-1 with TRBJ2-7; tentative D call: TRBD1 (6 bases). Looked up from germline, CDR1 is DFQATT and CDR2 is SNEGSKA (reference sequence). The CDR3 runs to 13 residues. V lost 1 base, J lost 7 bases, and 14 bases lay in between. Written as DNA, the CDR3 is TGCAGTGCTAGAGGACAGGTAGTGGGTGAGCAGTACTTC. Its protein product is CSARGQVVGEQYF.

The chain is built from TRBV6-5 and TRBJ2-3, with D hard to call. Germline V gene sequence: CDR1 MNHEY, CDR2 SVGAGI. The CDR3 consists of 15 residues. With 0 bases removed from V and 4 bases from J, the gap between germline ends came to 11 bases. This CDR3 is CASSYSNRFSDTQYF. The CDR3 nucleotides are TGTGCCAGCAGTTACTCGAACCGGTTCTCAGATACGCAGTATTTT.

This clonotype was seen at least ten times. This chain connects TRBV20-1 to TRBJ1-1; TRBD1 aligns across 9 bases. The CDR3 extends over 16 amino acids. CDR1 is DFQATT and CDR2 is SNEGSKA in the germline V gene (reference sequence). Trimming at V came to 4 bases and at J to 4 bases, leaving 13 bases not matched to a gene. The CDR3 nucleotides are TGCAGTGCTACGGTCACAGGGGGCGGTTTTGGCACTGAAGCTTTCTTT. This sequence encodes CSATVTGGGFGTEAFF.

Only a few counts were recorded for this clonotype. The chain links TRBV6-5 to TRBJ1-6, with D unresolved. The CDR3 is 15 amino acids. Trimming stripped 2 bases from V and 6 bases from J, with 11 bases between. CDR1 and CDR2 from the germline V gene are MNHEY and SVGAGI. CDR3 sequence (DNA): TGTGCCAGCAGTTACCGGGCTCGGGGTAATTCACCCCTCCACTTT. Translating it yields CASSYRARGNSPLHF.

This clonotype was observed many times. V is TRBV20-1 and J is TRBJ1-5; weak D call: TRBD1 (6 bases). This CDR3 has 14 amino acids. CDR1 and CDR2 from the germline V gene are DFQATT and SNEGSKA (reference sequence). Trimming removed 5 bases at V and 7 bases at J, with 18 bases between. The CDR3 region is CSAARGAGAQPQHF. The CDR3 nucleotides are TGCAGTGCTGCCCGCGGTGCAGGGGCGCAGCCCCAGCATTTT.

The chain employs TRBV12-3 or TRBV12-4 and TRBJ2-3, with D perhaps TRBD2 (7 bases). Trimming cost V 5 bases and J 1 base, with 13 bases left between them. The CDR3 contains 15 residues. CDR3 in DNA: TGTGCCAGCAGTAGGGGGGGGCCACGCACAGATACGCAGTATTTT. It is translated as CASSRGGPRTDTQYF.

This clonotype was counted many times. The chain joins TRBV6-1 to TRBJ1-1, with D hard to call. The CDR3 is 14 residues long. V was pared by 2 bases and J by 1 base, with 8 bases between. CDR1 and CDR2 (germline): MNHNS, SASEGT. CDR3 residues: CASSERHRNTEAFF. CDR3 sequence (DNA): TGTGCCAGCAGTGAACGTCATAGGAACACTGAAGCTTTCTTT.

The count of this clonotype is one. CDR3 nucleotides: TGTGCCAGCAGTTACTCGGACCTCTTCTACGAGCAGTACTTC. Encoded protein: CASSYSDLFYEQYF. This chain links TRBV6-5 with TRBJ2-7; the D is unclear. Germline-derived CDR1 and CDR2 are MNHEY and SVGAGI. V lost 0 bases to trimming and J lost 3 bases, with 9 bases between them. This CDR3 is built from 14 residues.